This T cell receptor (beta chain) came from a study of blood T cells in healthy people across ages (dated by TCRdb to about 2015). Context from the whole study: In model experiments, roughly one uniquely barcoded TCR beta cDNA molecule per two T cells was captured by template switching. Four age groups were formed from the donors: young (average 16 years), middle-aged (approximately 39), aged (over 55) and long-lived (less than 85). The study analyzed two additional independent replicas of 1 million unique cDNA reads from the same blood draw for two donors, one aged 18 to 30 and one aged 80 or older. Using deep sequencing normalized with unique cDNA molecular identifiers, the study measured how TCR beta repertoire diversity changes with age. Results and caveats for the whole study, not just this receptor: Compared with the aged group, more naive CD4+ T cells, fewer expanded clones and increased TCR diversity were shown by the long-lived group, suggesting age selection. As age increased, observed TCR beta diversity per million T cells dropped in a roughly linear way, and a significant reduction was already evident by age about 40. There was a strong correlation between observed TCR beta diversity and the percentage of naive T cells measured by flow cytometry. Estimates of total diversity based on one million sequenced T cells were regarded as lower bounds and as underestimates. Donor CMV infection status was unknown, potentially confounding age-related changes in expanded clonotypes. Because profiling used bulk unsorted PBMCs, naive and antigen-experienced compartments could not be compared conclusively.

A word on this clonotype: This receptor's antigen is unknown. No per-base quality is available; no much larger clone lies one base away.

The donors were a few dozen Caucasian individuals from Russia, aged roughly 6 to 90 years, who were systemically healthy. Each donor gave 8 to 10 milliliters of peripheral blood, drawn into EDTA-treated Vacutainer tubes. Ficoll-Paque density-gradient centrifugation was used to isolate PBMCs, with at least 6.5 million per sample. Total RNA was extracted from PBMCs with Trizol reagent, with at least 6 micrograms obtained per sample. Naive CD45RAhigh/CD27high T cell percentages were measured by flow cytometry on a PBMC aliquot from every donor. To prepare the library, 5' RACE was applied. The instrument given in TCRdb is Illumina HiSeq 2500. A second PCR of about 6 to 11 cycles was performed with a sample-barcoded 5' primer and a J-beta primer mix. A unique molecular identifier was introduced onto each TCR beta cDNA molecule by a template-switch 5' adaptor carrying 12 random nucleotides. At least 2.5 million CDR3-containing paired-end reads were obtained from each sample. All of the RNA was converted into first-strand cDNA using the Mint cDNA synthesis kit, with a TRBC-specific oligonucleotide serving as the primer. Following uracil-DNA glycosylase treatment, a first 18-cycle PCR with universal primers M1SS and BC2_uni_R was performed on all cDNA. On the study's bioinformatics: For normalization, 1 million high-quality reads, each with a distinct molecular identifier, were randomly selected from each sample. Instead of being binned into consensus sequences, reads with shared molecular identifiers were discarded. CDR3 identification, clonotype clustering and error correction used MiTCR with a Q25 quality threshold and the strictest error-elimination algorithm. A nonparametric unseen species model using Euler transformation provided a lower-bound estimate of total TCR beta diversity. Clones were called with MiXCR by TCRdb after fastp trimmed the public reads at Q25, and only in-frame beta chains were retained. Rows with one shared CDR3 protein collapse into an entry with the most common genes and DNA. TCRdb, rather than the study authors, made the V and J calls. Here the sample has some 800,000 distinct CDR3 sequences; roughly 25% occur a single time. The ten top clones hold more than 3% of the sample.

The same sample was also studied in work on T cells of mothers and their children. The second study reports: Donors were nine systemically healthy Caucasian individuals: three mothers and their six children. cDNA synthesis consumed the entire amount of extracted RNA, loaded at 1.5 ug RNA in each 15 ul reaction. In the second PCR, sample barcodes and 2-4 random nucleotides were introduced via the M1S primer. Over 10 million TCR beta CDR3 reads came from each mother, compared with about 3.2 million reads from each child. Thymic selection similarly shapes TCR recombination output in related and unrelated pairs, with minor effect from inherited differences. Normalized repertoire overlap was always slightly but never significantly higher in related than unrelated mother-child pairs. No persistent microchimeric T cell clones were detected, at a sensitivity of around 97 clones per million clonotypes. Deep NGS was used in the study to compare the TCR beta repertoires of mothers and children and to look for features that separate related mother-child pairs from unrelated individuals. Mothers averaged roughly 36 +/- 4 years of age and children averaged around 11 +/- 4 years. After adapter ligation with NEBNext reagents, the libraries were sequenced on Illumina HiSeq 2000 with 100+100 nt paired-end reads. To prevent cross-contamination, the mother and child libraries were prepared a month apart and were sequenced in separate runs. For each donor, somewhere between about 450,000 and 2,100,000 distinct TCR beta clonotypes were identified. Naive TCR beta clonotypes were estimated from low-frequency clonotypes matched to each donor's FACS-determined naive share, without sorting.

The sequence was obtained from a boy aged 5-17 years in good health. The sample was blood.

The DNA sequence follows: TGCAGTGCCCCTAGCCAGCGTATCTACAATGAGCAGTTCTTC. This encodes CSAPSQRIYNEQFF. The V gene is TRBV20-1 and the J gene is TRBJ2-1; TRBD2 could be the D gene, as 5 bases match. From cysteine to phenylalanine, the CDR3 is 14 amino acids long. The kept DNA is CDR3 alone, 42 bases in frame from the first base. The germline V gene (reference sequence) provides CDR1 DFQATT and CDR2 SNEGSKA. The junction shows trimming of 6 bases on V and 3 bases on J, plus 15 bases between the germline ends.